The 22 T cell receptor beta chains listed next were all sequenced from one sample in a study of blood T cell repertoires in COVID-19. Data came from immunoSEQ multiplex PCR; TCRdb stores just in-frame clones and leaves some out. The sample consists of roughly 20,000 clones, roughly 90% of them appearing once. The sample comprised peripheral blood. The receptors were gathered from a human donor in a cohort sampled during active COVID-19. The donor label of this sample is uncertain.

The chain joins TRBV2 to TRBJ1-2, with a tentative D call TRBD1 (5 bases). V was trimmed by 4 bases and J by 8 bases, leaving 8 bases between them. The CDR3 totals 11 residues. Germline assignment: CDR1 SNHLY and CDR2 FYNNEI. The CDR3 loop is CASSGGGGYTF. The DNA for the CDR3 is TGTGCCAGCAGTGGGGGGGGAGGCTACACCTTC.

The CDR3, as DNA: TGTGCCAGTAGTCGCGGACTAGCGGGCGGAGGCGAGCAGTTCTTC. This translates into CASSRGLAGGGEQFF. The rearrangement links TRBV19 to TRBJ2-1; 11 nucleotides align to TRBD2. The CDR3 has 15 amino acids. Germline values: CDR1 LNHDA, CDR2 SQIVND (reference sequence). The V gene end was trimmed by 5 bases and the J gene end by 10 bases; junction bases not matched to a gene: 10. Variable domain in full (rest from reference TRBV19 and TRBJ2-1): DGGITQSPKYLFRKEGQNVTLSCEQNLNHDAMYWYRQDPGQGLRLIYYSQIVNDFQKGDIAEGYSVSREKKESFPLTVTSAQKNPTAFYLCASSRGLAGGGEQFFGPGTRLTVL.

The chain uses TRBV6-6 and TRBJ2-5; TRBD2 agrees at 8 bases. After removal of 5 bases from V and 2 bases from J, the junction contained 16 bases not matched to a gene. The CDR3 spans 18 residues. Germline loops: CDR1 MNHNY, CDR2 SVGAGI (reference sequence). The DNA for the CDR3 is TGTGCCAGCAGTCCGGGGACCCTGGGGCCGGGGGGGCAAGAGACCCAGTACTTC. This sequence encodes CASSPGTLGPGGQETQYF.

CDR3 protein: CASSDVGRADTQYF. For the CDR3, the DNA is TGTGCCAGCAGTGATGTCGGGAGGGCAGATACGCAGTATTTT. V gene TRBV2 combines with J gene TRBJ2-3; TRBD2 matches at 8 bases. Trimming at V came to 3 bases and at J to 4 bases, leaving 3 bases not matched to a gene. CDR1 and CDR2 from the germline V gene are SNHLY and FYNNEI. This CDR3 comprises 14 residues.

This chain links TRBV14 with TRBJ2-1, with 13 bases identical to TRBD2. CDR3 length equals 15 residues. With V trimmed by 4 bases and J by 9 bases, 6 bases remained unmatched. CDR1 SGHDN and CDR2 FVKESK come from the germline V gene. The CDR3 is CASSLTSGRAIEQFF. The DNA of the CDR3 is TGTGCCAGCAGCCTTACTAGCGGGAGGGCCATTGAGCAGTTCTTC.

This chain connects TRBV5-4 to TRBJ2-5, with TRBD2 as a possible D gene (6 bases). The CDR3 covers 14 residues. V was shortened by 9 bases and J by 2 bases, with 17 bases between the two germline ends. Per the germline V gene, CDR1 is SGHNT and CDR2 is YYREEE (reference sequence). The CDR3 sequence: CATLGAGSQETQYF. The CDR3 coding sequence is TGTGCCACCCTCGGGGCGGGATCACAAGAGACCCAGTACTTC.

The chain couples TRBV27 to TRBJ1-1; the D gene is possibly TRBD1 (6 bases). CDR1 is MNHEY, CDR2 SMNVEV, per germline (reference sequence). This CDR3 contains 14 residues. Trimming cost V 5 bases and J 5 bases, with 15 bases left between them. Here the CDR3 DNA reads TGTGCCAGCAGTGCGAACAGGGTGCAGACTGAAGCTTTCTTT. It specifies CASSANRVQTEAFF.

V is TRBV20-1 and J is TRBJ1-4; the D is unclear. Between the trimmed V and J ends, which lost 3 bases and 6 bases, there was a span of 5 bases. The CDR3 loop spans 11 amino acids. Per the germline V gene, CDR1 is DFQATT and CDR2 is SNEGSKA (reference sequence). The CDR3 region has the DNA TGCAGTGCTAGCTACGATGAAAAACTGTTTTTT. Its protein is CSASYDEKLFF.

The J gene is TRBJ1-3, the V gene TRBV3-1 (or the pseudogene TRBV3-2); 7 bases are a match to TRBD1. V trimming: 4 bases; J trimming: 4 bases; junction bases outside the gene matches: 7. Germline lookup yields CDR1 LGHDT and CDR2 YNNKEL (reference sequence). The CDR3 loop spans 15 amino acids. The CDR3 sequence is CASSPPGTEGNTIYF. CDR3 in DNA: TGTGCCAGCAGCCCCCCCGGGACAGAAGGAAACACCATATATTTT.

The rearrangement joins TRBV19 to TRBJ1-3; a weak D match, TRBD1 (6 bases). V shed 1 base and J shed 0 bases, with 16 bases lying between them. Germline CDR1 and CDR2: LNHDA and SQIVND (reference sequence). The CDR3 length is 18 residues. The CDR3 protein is CASSIGGGGQNSGNTIYF. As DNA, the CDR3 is TGTGCCAGTAGTATAGGCGGGGGAGGACAGAACTCTGGAAACACCATATATTTT.

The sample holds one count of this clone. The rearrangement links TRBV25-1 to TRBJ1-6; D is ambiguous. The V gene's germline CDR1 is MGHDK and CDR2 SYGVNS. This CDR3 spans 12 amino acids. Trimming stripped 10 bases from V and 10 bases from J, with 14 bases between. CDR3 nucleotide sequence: TGTGCCACCCAGACCCCGGGGTCACCCCTCCACTTT. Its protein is CATQTPGSPLHF.

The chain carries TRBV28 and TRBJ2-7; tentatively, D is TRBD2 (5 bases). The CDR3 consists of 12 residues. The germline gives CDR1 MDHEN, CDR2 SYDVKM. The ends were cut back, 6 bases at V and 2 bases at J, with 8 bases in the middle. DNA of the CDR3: TGTGCCAGCAGCGCGACTACCTACGAGCAGTACTTC. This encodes CASSATTYEQYF.

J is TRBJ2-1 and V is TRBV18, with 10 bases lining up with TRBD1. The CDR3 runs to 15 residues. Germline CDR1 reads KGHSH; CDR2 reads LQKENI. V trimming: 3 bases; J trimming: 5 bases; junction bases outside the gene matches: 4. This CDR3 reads CASSPGTGDHNEQFF. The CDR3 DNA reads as TGTGCCAGCTCACCTGGGACAGGGGATCACAATGAGCAGTTCTTC.

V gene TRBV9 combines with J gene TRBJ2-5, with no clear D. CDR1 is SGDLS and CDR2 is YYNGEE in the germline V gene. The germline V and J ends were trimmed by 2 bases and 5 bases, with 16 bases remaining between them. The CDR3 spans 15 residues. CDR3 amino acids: CASSVSGTRRETQYF. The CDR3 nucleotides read TGTGCCAGCAGCGTTTCTGGCACCCGGCGGGAGACCCAGTACTTC.

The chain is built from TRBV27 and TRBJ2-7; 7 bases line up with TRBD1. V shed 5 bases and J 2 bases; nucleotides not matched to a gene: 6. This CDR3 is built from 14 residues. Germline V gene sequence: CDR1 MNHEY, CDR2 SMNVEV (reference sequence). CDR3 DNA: TGTGCCAGCAGTCTACAGGGGCCCCCCTACGAGCAGTACTTC. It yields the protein CASSLQGPPYEQYF.

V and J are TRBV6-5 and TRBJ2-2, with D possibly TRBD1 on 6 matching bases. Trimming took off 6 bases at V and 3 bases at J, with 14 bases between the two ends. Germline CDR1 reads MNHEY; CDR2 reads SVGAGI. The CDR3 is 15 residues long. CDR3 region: CASRLQGPDTGELFF. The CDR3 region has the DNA TGTGCCAGCAGACTACAGGGCCCAGACACCGGGGAGCTGTTTTTT.

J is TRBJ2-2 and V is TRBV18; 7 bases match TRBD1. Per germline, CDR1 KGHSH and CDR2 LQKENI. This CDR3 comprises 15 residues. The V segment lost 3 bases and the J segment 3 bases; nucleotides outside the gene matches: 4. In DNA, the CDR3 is TGTGCCAGCTCACCGGACAGGACGTACACCGGGGAGCTGTTTTTT. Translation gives CASSPDRTYTGELFF.

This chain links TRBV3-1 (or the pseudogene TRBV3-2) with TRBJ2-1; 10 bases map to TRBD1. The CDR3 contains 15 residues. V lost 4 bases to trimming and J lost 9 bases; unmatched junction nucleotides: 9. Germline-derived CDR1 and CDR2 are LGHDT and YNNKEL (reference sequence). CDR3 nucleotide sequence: TGTGCCAGCAGCCCTCAGGACAGGGGGACAAGTGAGCAGTTCTTC. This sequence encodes CASSPQDRGTSEQFF.

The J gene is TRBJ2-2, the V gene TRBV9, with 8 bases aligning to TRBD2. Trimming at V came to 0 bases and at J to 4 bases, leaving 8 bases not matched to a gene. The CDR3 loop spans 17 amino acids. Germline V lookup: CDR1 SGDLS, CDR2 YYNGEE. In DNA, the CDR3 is TGTGCCAGCAGCGTAGACCCTCCCGGGAGGGGCACCGGGGAGCTGTTTTTT. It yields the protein CASSVDPPGRGTGELFF.

Here the CDR3 reads CASSLTSGRETQYF. CDR3 nucleotides: TGCGCCAGCAGCTTGACTAGCGGGAGGGAGACCCAGTACTTC. This chain links TRBV5-1 with TRBJ2-5, with 12 bases that match TRBD2. The CDR3 is made up of 14 amino acids. The J segment lost 5 bases and the V segment lost 1 base, leaving 0 bases of the junction unmatched. Germline assignment: CDR1 SGHRS and CDR2 YFSETQ.

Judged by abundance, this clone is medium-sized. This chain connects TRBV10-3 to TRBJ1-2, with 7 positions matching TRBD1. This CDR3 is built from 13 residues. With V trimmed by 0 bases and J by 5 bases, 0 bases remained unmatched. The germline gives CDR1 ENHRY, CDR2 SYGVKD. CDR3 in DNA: TGTGCCATCAGTGAGTCGACAGGGTATGGCTACACCTTC. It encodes CAISESTGYGYTF.

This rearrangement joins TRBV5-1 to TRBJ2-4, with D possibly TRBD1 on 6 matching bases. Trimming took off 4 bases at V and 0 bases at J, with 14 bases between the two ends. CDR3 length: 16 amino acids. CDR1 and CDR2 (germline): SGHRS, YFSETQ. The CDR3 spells CASSPEQGIAKNIQYF. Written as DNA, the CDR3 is TGCGCCAGCAGCCCGGAGCAGGGGATAGCCAAAAACATTCAGTACTTC.